One sample yielded the 27 T cell receptor beta chains listed below, sequenced in a study of beta chain features in type 1 diabetes. Study-level points and caveats: Type 1 diabetes patients showed a moderate but significant shortening of TCRB CDR3s in all four CD4+ subsets.

No antigens are known for them. Expressed TCRB transcripts were sequenced, since all the RNA that had been isolated was reverse transcribed. Method: immunoSEQ multiplex PCR; TCRdb's copy keeps in-frame clones and lacks some. The data hold 300,000 to 350,000 clones, with 9.3% observed a single time. Sequencing was performed on central memory CD4+ T cells from blood. Every receptor here comes from a man aged 25 to 40 with type 1 diabetes.

The chain joins TRBV5-6 to TRBJ1-2; TRBD1 matches at 9 bases. Germline CDR1 reads SGHDT; CDR2 reads YYEEEE. The V segment lost 10 bases and the J segment 4 bases; nucleotides outside the gene matches: 17. The CDR3 contains 16 residues. As DNA, the CDR3 is TGTGCCCCACCCCGGGAACGTGGGACAGGGACCTATGGCTACACCTTC. Protein: CAPPRERGTGTYGYTF.

This clone was detected only a few times. V and J are TRBV21-1 and TRBJ2-5; TRBD2, the table's D call, lacks a check against the DNA. TRBV21-1 is a pseudogene segment. The CDR3 is 16 residues long. Here the CDR3 DNA reads TGTGCCAGCAGCAAACGCGGTCGGGGGAAAATAGAGACCCAGTACTTC. As protein: CASSKRGRGKIETQYF.

The V call is TRBV2, the J call TRBJ2-3, with 7 bases lining up with TRBD1. This CDR3 region has 15 residues. Germline V gene data show CDR1 as SNHLY and CDR2 as FYNNEI. The V and J ends lost 6 bases and 1 base, in that order; junction bases with no gene match: 7. The CDR3 region has the DNA TGTGCCAGCAGACAACAGGGGAGAGGCACAGATACGCAGTATTTT. It translates to CASRQQGRGTDTQYF.

This clone turned up a few times. The chain has TRBV19 and TRBJ2-2; D unclear. CDR3 length: 14 amino acids. CDR1 LNHDA and CDR2 SQIVND come from the germline V gene (reference sequence). V lost 10 bases to trimming and J lost 1 base, with 13 bases between them. The CDR3 nucleotides are TGTGCCACCGCCACAATTTTGAACACCGGGGAGCTGTTTTTT. This codes for CATATILNTGELFF.

This chain connects TRBV6-4 to TRBJ2-7; weak D call: TRBD2 (6 bases). The CDR3 extends over 13 amino acids. CDR1 is MRHNA, CDR2 SNTAGT, per germline. Trimming left V 7 bases short and J 1 base short, with 11 bases between. The chain's CDR3 is CASTHGGSYEQYF. As DNA, the CDR3 is TGTGCCAGCACCCACGGGGGTTCCTACGAGCAGTACTTC.

This clone was seen at least ten times. V and J are TRBV7-2 and TRBJ2-7; the match to TRBD1 covers 7 bases. After removal of 0 bases from V and 4 bases from J, the junction contained 6 bases not matched to a gene. The germline CDR1 and CDR2 sequences are SGHTA and FQGNSA. The CDR3 has 15 amino acids. CDR3: CASSLAAGTVYEQYF. DNA for the CDR3: TGTGCCAGCAGCTTAGCGGCCGGGACAGTGTACGAGCAGTACTTC.

This clone came up a few times. J is TRBJ2-5 and V is TRBV6-5; D is ambiguous. This CDR3 region has 16 residues. Germline V gene sequence: CDR1 MNHEY, CDR2 SVGAGI. The V gene lost 4 bases and the J gene lost 0 bases, with 15 bases spanning the gap. Here the CDR3 DNA reads TGTGCCAGCAGTTCCGAAAGAGTCCTGTACCAAGAGACCCAGTACTTC. This encodes CASSSERVLYQETQYF.

This clone was seen more than once but under ten times. The V gene is TRBV27, the J gene TRBJ2-3; 10 bases fit TRBD2. Per germline, CDR1 MNHEY and CDR2 SMNVEV (reference sequence). V gave up 2 bases and J gave up 2 bases; unmatched junction bases: 7. The CDR3 runs 17 residues. The CDR3 bases are TGTGCCAGCAGTTTAGCCCATAGCGGGGGGAACACAGATACGCAGTATTTT. Translation: CASSLAHSGGNTDTQYF.

This clone was seen at least ten times. V usage is TRBV5-4 and J usage is TRBJ2-2; no reliable D call. Trimming pared 2 bases from V and 8 bases from J, leaving 10 bases between. Germline V lookup: CDR1 SGHNT, CDR2 YYREEE (reference sequence). CDR3 length: 13 amino acids. The CDR3 reads CASSFVGLGELFF. The DNA for the CDR3 is TGTGCCAGCAGCTTCGTGGGGTTAGGGGAGCTGTTTTTT. Drawing the rest from reference TRBV5-4 and TRBJ2-2, the complete variable domain is ETGVTQSPTHLIKTRGQQVTLRCSSQSGHNTVSWYQQALGQGPQFIFQYYREEENGRGNFPPRFSGLQFPNYSSELNVNALELDDSALYLCASSFVGLGELFFGEGSRLTVL.

This clone was counted between two and nine times. This chain connects TRBV9 to TRBJ2-3; D perhaps matches TRBD1 (6 bases). The CDR3 extends over 16 amino acids. Trimming removed 1 base from V and 0 bases from J, with 12 bases in between. Germline CDR1 and CDR2: SGDLS and YYNGEE. The CDR3 reads CASSVSGGASTDTQYF. For the CDR3, the DNA is TGTGCCAGCAGCGTATCTGGGGGCGCCAGCACAGATACGCAGTATTTT.

In this sample, this clone turned up once. DNA of the CDR3: TGTGCCAGCAGCTTGAGGCACATGAACACTGAAGCTTTCTTT. This encodes CASSLRHMNTEAFF. The chain is built from TRBV5-6 and TRBJ1-1; unclear D gene. The CDR3 consists of 14 residues. Germline lookup yields CDR1 SGHDT and CDR2 YYEEEE. Trimming cost V 1 base and J 0 bases, with 7 bases left between them.

The table lists this clone with a few counts. The chain is built from TRBV19 and TRBJ2-3; D not resolved. The CDR3 totals 13 residues. Germline values: CDR1 LNHDA, CDR2 SQIVND (reference sequence). Deletions cut 10 bases from V and 4 bases from J, with 15 bases between. CDR3 DNA sequence: TGTGCCACCCAATCGGGCGACTCAGATACGCAGTATTTT. This translates into CATQSGDSDTQYF.

This clone was recorded at least ten times. This sequence joins TRBV4-3 and TRBJ2-2, with no clear D. The V gene's germline CDR1 is LGHNA and CDR2 YSLEER. The V end lost 0 bases, the J end lost 1 base, and 12 bases lay between the germline ends. The CDR3 loop spans 17 amino acids. The CDR3 spells CASSQEPAGQNTGELFF. In DNA, the CDR3 is TGCGCCAGCAGCCAAGAACCGGCAGGCCAGAACACCGGGGAGCTGTTTTTT.

The V gene is TRBV29-1, the J gene TRBJ1-1, with D hard to call. This CDR3 has 11 amino acids. V dropped 7 bases and J dropped 0 bases, with 6 bases sitting between them. Germline-derived CDR1 and CDR2 are SQVTM and ANQGSEA. CDR3 bases: TGCAGCGGTTCAATGAACACTGAAGCTTTCTTT. Translating gives CSGSMNTEAFF.

The chain is built from TRBV19 and TRBJ2-5; D remains unclear. The ends were cut back, 8 bases at V and 5 bases at J, with 6 bases in the middle. This CDR3 comprises 10 residues. Germline-derived CDR1 and CDR2 are LNHDA and SQIVND (reference sequence). The CDR3: CASPRETQYF. Written as DNA, the CDR3 is TGTGCCAGTCCCCGGGAGACCCAGTACTTC.

The chain carries TRBV7-9 and TRBJ1-5, with D tentatively TRBD1 (5 bases). Germline assignment: CDR1 SEHNR and CDR2 FQNEAQ (reference sequence). This CDR3 has 16 residues. V was cut by 5 bases and J by 0 bases, with 14 bases left in between. CDR3 in DNA: TGTGCCAGCAGCCCGGGACGGACCGATAGCAATCAGCCCCAGCATTTT. It encodes CASSPGRTDSNQPQHF.

The J gene is TRBJ2-5, the V gene TRBV19; D gene ambiguous. The CDR3 sequence is 13 residues long. Germline-derived CDR1 and CDR2 are LNHDA and SQIVND (reference sequence). The ends were cut back, 3 bases at V and 5 bases at J, with 10 bases in the middle. The CDR3 DNA follows: TGTGCCAGTAGTATTGGCGCGGAGGAGACCCAGTACTTC. It codes for CASSIGAEETQYF.

In its sample, this clone was seen a few times. The chain combines TRBV11-2 with TRBJ2-7; D is possibly TRBD1 or TRBD2 (5 bases each). V was cut by 5 bases and J by 4 bases, with 24 bases left in between. CDR1 is SGHAT and CDR2 is FQNNGV in the germline V gene. The CDR3 loop spans 17 amino acids. CDR3 bases: TGTGCCAGCAGCCCCAGGAAGAGGGGAAGGGGATATTACGAGCAGTACTTC. Amino acids: CASSPRKRGRGYYEQYF.

There are a few counts of this clone. The genes are TRBV30 and TRBJ1-4; D may be TRBD1 (5 bases). Looked up from germline, CDR1 is GTSNPN and CDR2 is SVGIG (reference sequence). CDR3 length equals 13 residues. The V end was cut by 5 bases, the J end by 3 bases, with 10 bases between. The CDR3 loop is CAWQDNANEKLFF. In nucleotides, the CDR3 is TGTGCCTGGCAGGACAACGCTAATGAAAAACTGTTTTTT.

This clone was detected only a few times. The chain joins TRBV6-1 to TRBJ1-2; TRBD1 is a possible D gene (5 bases). Deletions cut 0 bases from V and 3 bases from J, with 11 bases between. There are 15 residues in the CDR3. Germline V gene sequence: CDR1 MNHNS, CDR2 SASEGT. CDR3 loop: CASSEAMGLHYGYTF. CDR3 in DNA: TGTGCCAGCAGTGAAGCAATGGGGCTGCACTATGGCTACACCTTC.

This chain joins TRBV20-1 and TRBJ2-1; no reliable D call. The CDR3 spans 11 residues. V was cut by 6 bases and J by 9 bases, with 12 bases left in between. Germline V gene lookup returns CDR1 DFQATT and CDR2 SNEGSKA (reference sequence). The CDR3 spells CSAAKEVEQFF. The CDR3 DNA reads TGCAGTGCCGCAAAGGAAGTTGAGCAGTTCTTC.

This clone was picked up many times. This rearrangement joins TRBV2 to TRBJ2-3; D call uncertain. The germline V gene encodes CDR1 SNHLY and CDR2 FYNNEI. The CDR3 totals 10 residues. Deletions cut 8 bases from V and 6 bases from J, with 6 bases between. CDR3 DNA: TGTGCCAGCGAGGAGGATACGCAGTATTTT. It codes for CASEEDTQYF.

The CDR3 DNA sequence: TGTGCCAGCAGGGTAGCAAACTATGGCTACACCTTC. Its protein product is CASRVANYGYTF. The chain couples TRBV28 to TRBJ1-2; the D is unclear. This CDR3 has 12 amino acids. Germline V gene data show CDR1 as MDHEN and CDR2 as SYDVKM. V was trimmed by 6 bases and J by 2 bases, leaving 7 bases between them.

The rearrangement joins TRBV28 to TRBJ2-7; 12 bases are shared with TRBD2. V gave up 3 bases and J gave up 3 bases; unmatched junction bases: 6. The CDR3 runs to 16 residues. The germline V gene encodes CDR1 MDHEN and CDR2 SYDVKM. CDR3 in DNA: TGTGCCAGCAGTTTCCTAGCGGGGGGGTTAGGCTACGAGCAGTACTTC. Translating it yields CASSFLAGGLGYEQYF.

V and J are TRBV5-4 and TRBJ2-2, with a tentative D call TRBD1 (5 bases). Germline V gives CDR1 SGHNT, CDR2 YYREEE (reference sequence). This CDR3 is 15 amino acids long. Trimming shortened V by 4 bases and J by 8 bases, and 18 bases separated the two germline ends. In DNA, the CDR3 is TGTGCCAGCAGCCCTGGCGACGGAAGGGGAGGGGAGCTGTTTTTT. Translation gives CASSPGDGRGGELFF. Together with reference TRBV5-4 and TRBJ2-2, the CDR3 gives the full variable domain: ETGVTQSPTHLIKTRGQQVTLRCSSQSGHNTVSWYQQALGQGPQFIFQYYREEENGRGNFPPRFSGLQFPNYSSELNVNALELDDSALYLCASSPGDGRGGELFFGEGSRLTVL.

The V and J genes are TRBV7-9 and TRBJ2-7, with TRBD2 matching 9 bases. The V gene's germline CDR1 is SEHNR and CDR2 FQNEAQ (reference sequence). The ends lost 5 bases at V and 4 bases at J; junction bases unmatched: 18. This CDR3 is 18 amino acids long. For the CDR3, the DNA is TGTGCCAGCAGCCGCCGCTTGACCGCGGGACTAGCTGATTACGAGCAGTACTTC. Translating it yields CASSRRLTAGLADYEQYF. The complete variable domain, with remaining parts taken from reference TRBV7-9 and TRBJ2-7, reads DTGVSQNPRHKITKRGQNVTFRCDPISEHNRLYWYRQTLGQGPEFLTYFQNEAQLEKSRLLSDRFSAERPKGSFSTLEIQRTEQGDSAMYLCASSRRLTAGLADYEQYFGPGTRLTVT.

In its sample, this clone was seen many times. At one boundary the junction diverges from the germline segment, which might be a read error. The chain joins TRBV7-2 to TRBJ2-3; a weak D match, TRBD1 (5 bases). Germline values: CDR1 SGHTA, CDR2 FQGNSA. The CDR3 has 13 amino acids. This CDR3 is CASSLAGFTTGSF. For the CDR3, the DNA is TGTGCCAGCAGCTTAGCAGGTTTTACTACAGGCTCTTTT.